Following are 7 T cell receptor beta chains from one sample sequenced in a study of blood T cell repertoires in COVID-19. The assay was immunoSEQ multiplex PCR, and TCRdb's table has in-frame clones only and misses some. The sample consists of approximately 500,000 clones, roughly nine tenths of them appearing once. The specimen was peripheral blood. Source of these receptors: a woman between 45 and 65 years old with COVID-19, enrolled during active disease.

This clone is a singleton in its sample. One end of the junction fails to match germline, which may point to a read error. V gene TRBV30 combines with J gene TRBJ2-6; D remains ambiguous. The CDR3 covers 13 residues. Germline V gene sequence: CDR1 GTSNPN, CDR2 SVGIG (reference sequence). The CDR3 sequence: CAWSASRANVLTF. The CDR3 bases are TGTGCCTGGAGTGCCTCTCGGGCCAACGTCCTGACTTTC.

The rearrangement links TRBV5-1 to TRBJ1-1; the D is unclear. Germline lookup yields CDR1 SGHRS and CDR2 YFSETQ. V lost 4 bases and J 1 base, leaving 8 bases between the germline ends. The length of the CDR3 is 13 residues. The CDR3 DNA is TGCGCCAGCAGCGGGCCCGGGAACACTGAAGCTTTCTTT. Translating gives CASSGPGNTEAFF.

The chain links TRBV29-1 to TRBJ2-2; 8 positions agree with TRBD2. The germline V gene has CDR1 SQVTM and CDR2 ANQGSEA. Trimming at V came to 3 bases and at J to 4 bases, leaving 1 base not matched to a gene. The CDR3 length is 13 residues. The CDR3 protein is CSVDRGGTGELFF. The DNA of the CDR3 is TGCAGCGTTGACCGGGGGGGCACCGGGGAGCTGTTTTTT.

The chain has TRBV24-1 and TRBJ2-5, with 11 bases fitting TRBD1. Germline V gene lookup returns CDR1 KGHDR and CDR2 SFDVKD. CDR3 length: 15 amino acids. J gave up 2 bases and V 9 bases, and 7 bases lay outside the gene matches. The CDR3 loop reads CATLRTGGVQETQYF. CDR3 bases: TGTGCCACCCTAAGGACAGGGGGCGTTCAAGAGACCCAGTACTTC.

The gene calls are TRBV10-3 and TRBJ1-1; 10 bases are a match to TRBD1. Germline CDR1 and CDR2: ENHRY and SYGVKD. This CDR3 has 14 amino acids. The ends lost 5 bases at V and 4 bases at J; junction bases unmatched: 4. The CDR3 loop reads CAISIGTGVTEAFF. The DNA for the CDR3 is TGTGCCATCAGTATCGGGACAGGGGTCACTGAAGCTTTCTTT.

The gene calls are TRBV2 and TRBJ2-2, with D tentatively TRBD1 (6 bases). Germline CDR1 and CDR2: SNHLY and FYNNEI. This CDR3 is built from 14 residues. V was shortened by 10 bases and J by 8 bases, with 20 bases between the two germline ends. The CDR3 spells CATPRDTSGGELFF. The CDR3 DNA reads as TGTGCCACCCCCCGGGACACCTCCGGGGGGGAGCTGTTTTTT.

The chain combines TRBV11-3 with TRBJ2-7; a weak D match, TRBD1 (6 bases). Germline V CDR1 and CDR2: SGHNT, YENEEA. V was clipped by 0 bases and J by 8 bases, with 8 bases between them. The CDR3 extends over 12 amino acids. The CDR3 region has the DNA TGTGCCAGCAGCTTAGATCAGGGGAAGCAGTACTTC. Translation: CASSLDQGKQYF.